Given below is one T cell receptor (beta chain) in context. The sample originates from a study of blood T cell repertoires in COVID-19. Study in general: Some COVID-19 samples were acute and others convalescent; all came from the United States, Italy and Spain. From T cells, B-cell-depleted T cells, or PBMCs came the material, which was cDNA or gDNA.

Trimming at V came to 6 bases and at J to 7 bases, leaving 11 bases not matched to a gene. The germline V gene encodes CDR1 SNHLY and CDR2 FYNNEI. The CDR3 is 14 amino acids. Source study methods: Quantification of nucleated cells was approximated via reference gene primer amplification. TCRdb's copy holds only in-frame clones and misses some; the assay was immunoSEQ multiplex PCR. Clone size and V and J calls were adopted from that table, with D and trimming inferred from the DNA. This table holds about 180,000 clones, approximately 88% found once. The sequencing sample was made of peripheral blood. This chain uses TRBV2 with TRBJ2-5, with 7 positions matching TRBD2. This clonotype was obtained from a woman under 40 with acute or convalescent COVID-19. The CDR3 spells CASRARTGGGTQYF. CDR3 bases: TGTGCCAGCAGGGCCAGAACGGGAGGAGGGACCCAGTACTTC.